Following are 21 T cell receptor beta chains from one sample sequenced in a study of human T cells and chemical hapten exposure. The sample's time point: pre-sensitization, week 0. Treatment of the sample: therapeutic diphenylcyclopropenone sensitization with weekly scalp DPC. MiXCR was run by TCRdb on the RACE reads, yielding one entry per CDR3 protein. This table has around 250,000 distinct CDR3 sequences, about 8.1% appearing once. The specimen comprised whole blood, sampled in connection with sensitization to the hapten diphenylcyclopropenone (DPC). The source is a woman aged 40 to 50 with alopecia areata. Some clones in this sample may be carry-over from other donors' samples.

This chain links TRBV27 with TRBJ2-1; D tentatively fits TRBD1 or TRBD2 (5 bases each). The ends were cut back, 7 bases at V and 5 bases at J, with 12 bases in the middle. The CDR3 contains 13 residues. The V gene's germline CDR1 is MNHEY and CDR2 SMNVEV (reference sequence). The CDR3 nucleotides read TGTGCCAGCAAGGACGGGGCTAACAATGAGCAGTTCTTC. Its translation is CASKDGANNEQFF.

The DNA of the CDR3 is TGCAGCGTTGAAGGACAGGACCGATCTATTTACAATGAGCAGTTCTTC. Protein sequence: CSVEGQDRSIYNEQFF. V and J are TRBV29-1 and TRBJ2-1, with D tentatively TRBD1 (6 bases). The germline CDR1 and CDR2 sequences are SQVTM and ANQGSEA. The length of the CDR3 is 16 residues. Trimming took off 1 base at V and 4 bases at J, with 17 bases between the two ends.

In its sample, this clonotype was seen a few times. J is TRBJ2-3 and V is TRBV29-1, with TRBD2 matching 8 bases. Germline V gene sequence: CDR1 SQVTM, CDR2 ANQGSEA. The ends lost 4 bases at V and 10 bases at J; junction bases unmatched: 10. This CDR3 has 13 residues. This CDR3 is CSVVVRRGGAQYF. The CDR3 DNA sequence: TGCAGCGTTGTCGTGCGCCGGGGGGGGGCGCAGTATTTT.

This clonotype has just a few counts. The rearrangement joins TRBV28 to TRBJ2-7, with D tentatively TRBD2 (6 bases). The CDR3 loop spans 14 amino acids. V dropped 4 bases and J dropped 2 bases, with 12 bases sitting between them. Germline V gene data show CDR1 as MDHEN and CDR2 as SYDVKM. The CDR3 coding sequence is TGTGCCAGCAGTTCGCGGCTAGCGCCCTACGAGCAGTACTTC. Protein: CASSSRLAPYEQYF.

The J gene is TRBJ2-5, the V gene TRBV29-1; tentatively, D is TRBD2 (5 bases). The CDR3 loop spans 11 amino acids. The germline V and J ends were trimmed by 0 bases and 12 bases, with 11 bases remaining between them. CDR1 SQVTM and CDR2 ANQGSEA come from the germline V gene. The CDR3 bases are TGCAGCGTTGAAGATACTGTCGGGGAGTACTTC. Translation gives CSVEDTVGEYF.

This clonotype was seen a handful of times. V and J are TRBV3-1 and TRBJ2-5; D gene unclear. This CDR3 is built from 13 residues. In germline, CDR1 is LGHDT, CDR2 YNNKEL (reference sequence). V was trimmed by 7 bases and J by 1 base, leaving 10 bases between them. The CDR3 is CASTLGFQETQYF. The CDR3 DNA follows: TGTGCCAGCACCCTCGGGTTCCAAGAGACCCAGTACTTC.

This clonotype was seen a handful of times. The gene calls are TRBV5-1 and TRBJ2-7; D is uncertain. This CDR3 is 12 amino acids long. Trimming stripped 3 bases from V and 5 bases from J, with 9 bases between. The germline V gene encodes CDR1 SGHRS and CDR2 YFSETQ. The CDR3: CASSSSPDEQYF. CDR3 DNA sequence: TGCGCCAGCAGCTCCTCCCCTGACGAGCAGTACTTC.

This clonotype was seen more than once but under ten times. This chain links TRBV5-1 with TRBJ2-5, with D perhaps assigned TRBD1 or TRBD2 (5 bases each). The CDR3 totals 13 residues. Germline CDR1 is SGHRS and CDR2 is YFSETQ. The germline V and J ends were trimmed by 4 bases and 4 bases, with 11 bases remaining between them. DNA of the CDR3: TGCGCCAGCAGCCCCCGGGACCTAGAGACCCAGTACTTC. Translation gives CASSPRDLETQYF. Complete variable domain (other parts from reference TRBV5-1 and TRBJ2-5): KAGVTQTPRYLIKTRGQQVTLSCSPISGHRSVSWYQQTPGQGLQFLFEYFSETQRNKGNFPGRFSGRQFSNSRSEMNVSTLELGDSALYLCASSPRDLETQYFGPGTRLLVL.

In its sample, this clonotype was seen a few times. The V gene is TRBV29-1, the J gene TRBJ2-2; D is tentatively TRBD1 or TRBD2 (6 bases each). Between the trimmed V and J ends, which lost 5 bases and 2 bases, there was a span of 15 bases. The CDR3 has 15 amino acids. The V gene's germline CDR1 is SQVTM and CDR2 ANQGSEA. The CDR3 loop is CSVQKGGTNTGELFF. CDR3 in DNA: TGCAGCGTTCAAAAGGGGGGAACAAACACCGGGGAGCTGTTTTTT.

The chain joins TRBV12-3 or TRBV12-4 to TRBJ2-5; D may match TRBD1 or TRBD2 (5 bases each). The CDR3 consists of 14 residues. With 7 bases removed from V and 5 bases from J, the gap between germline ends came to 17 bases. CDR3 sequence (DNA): TGTGCCAGCACCGATGGGACCCGCGGGGAGACCCAGTACTTC. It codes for CASTDGTRGETQYF.

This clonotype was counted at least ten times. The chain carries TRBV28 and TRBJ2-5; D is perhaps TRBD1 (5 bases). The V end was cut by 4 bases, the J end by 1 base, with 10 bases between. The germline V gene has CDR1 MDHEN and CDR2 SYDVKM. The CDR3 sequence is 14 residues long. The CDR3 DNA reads TGTGCCAGCAGTTCTTCAGGGTTCCAAGAGACCCAGTACTTC. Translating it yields CASSSSGFQETQYF. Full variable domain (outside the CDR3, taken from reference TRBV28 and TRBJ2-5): DVKVTQSSRYLVKRTGEKVFLECVQDMDHENMFWYRQDPGLGLRLIYFSYDVKMKEKGDIPEGYSVSREKKERFSLILESASTNQTSMYLCASSSSGFQETQYFGPGTRLLVL.

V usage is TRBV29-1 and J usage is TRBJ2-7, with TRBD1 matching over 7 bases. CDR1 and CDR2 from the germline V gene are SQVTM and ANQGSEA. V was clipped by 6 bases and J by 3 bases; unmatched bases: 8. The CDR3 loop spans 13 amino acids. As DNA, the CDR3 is TGCAGCGTCGAAAGGGACAGCGGCTACGAGCAGTACTTC. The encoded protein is CSVERDSGYEQYF.

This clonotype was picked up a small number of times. The DNA for the CDR3 is TGCGCCAGCGAACCGGGGGGCACAGATACGCAGTATTTT. Translated: CASEPGGTDTQYF. The chain carries TRBV5-1 and TRBJ2-3, with D perhaps TRBD2 (6 bases). The CDR3 totals 13 residues. V gave up 7 bases and J gave up 1 base, with 10 bases separating them. Germline CDR1 SGHRS, CDR2 YFSETQ.

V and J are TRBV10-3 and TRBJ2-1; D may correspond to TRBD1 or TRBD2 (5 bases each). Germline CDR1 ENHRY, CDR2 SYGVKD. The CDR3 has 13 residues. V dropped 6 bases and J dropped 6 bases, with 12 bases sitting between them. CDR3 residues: CAISTTGGNEQFF. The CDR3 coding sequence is TGTGCCATCAGCACCACAGGAGGCAATGAGCAGTTCTTC.

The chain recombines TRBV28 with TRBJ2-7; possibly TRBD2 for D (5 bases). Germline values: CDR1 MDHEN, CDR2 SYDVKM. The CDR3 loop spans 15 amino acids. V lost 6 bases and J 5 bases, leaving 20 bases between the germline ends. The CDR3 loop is CASSLFSPGKHEQYF. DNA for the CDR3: TGTGCCAGCAGCCTATTTAGCCCGGGAAAACACGAGCAGTACTTC.

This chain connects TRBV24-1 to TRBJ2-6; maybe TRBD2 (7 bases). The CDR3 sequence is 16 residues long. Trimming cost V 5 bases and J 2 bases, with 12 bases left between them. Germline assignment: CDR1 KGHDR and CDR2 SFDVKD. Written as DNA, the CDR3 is TGTGCCACCAGTGTGGGGGGGCCGGCTGGGGCCAACGTCCTGACTTTC. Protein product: CATSVGGPAGANVLTF.

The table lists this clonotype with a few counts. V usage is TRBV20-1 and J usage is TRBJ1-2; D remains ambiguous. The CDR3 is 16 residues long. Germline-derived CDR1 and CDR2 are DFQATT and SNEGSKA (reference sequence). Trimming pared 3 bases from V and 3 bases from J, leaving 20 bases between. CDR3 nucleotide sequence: TGCAGTGCTAGTCCCCGTTATGGCAGATTCGACTATGGCTACACCTTC. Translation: CSASPRYGRFDYGYTF.

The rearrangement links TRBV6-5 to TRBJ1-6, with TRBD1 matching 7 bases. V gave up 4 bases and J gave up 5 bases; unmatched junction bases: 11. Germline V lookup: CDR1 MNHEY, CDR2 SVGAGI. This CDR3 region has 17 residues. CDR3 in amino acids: CASSLLSPGQNNSPLHF. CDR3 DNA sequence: TGTGCCAGCAGTTTATTATCCCCGGGACAGAATAATTCACCCCTCCACTTT.

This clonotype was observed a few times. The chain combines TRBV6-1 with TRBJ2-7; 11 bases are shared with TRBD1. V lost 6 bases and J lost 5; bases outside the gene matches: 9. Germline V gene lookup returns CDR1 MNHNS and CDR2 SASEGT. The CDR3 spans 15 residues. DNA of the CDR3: TGTGCCAGCAGCCGACCGGGACAGGGGGATCACGAGCAGTACTTC. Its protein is CASSRPGQGDHEQYF.

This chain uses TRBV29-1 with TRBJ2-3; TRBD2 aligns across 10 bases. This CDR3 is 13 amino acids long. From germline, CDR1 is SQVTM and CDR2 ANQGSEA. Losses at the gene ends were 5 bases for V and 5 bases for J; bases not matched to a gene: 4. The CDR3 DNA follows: TGCAGCGTTCAAGCGGGAGGGGGAGATACGCAGTATTTT. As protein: CSVQAGGGDTQYF.

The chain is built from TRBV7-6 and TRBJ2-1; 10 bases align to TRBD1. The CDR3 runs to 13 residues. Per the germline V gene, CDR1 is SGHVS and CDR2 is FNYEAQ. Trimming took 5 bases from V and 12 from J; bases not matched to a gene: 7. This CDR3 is CASSVPGQGRQFF. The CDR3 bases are TGTGCCAGCAGCGTACCGGGACAGGGGAGGCAGTTCTTC.